The clone carrying this T cell receptor (beta chain) was detected a few times. The V end was cut by 2 bases, the J end by 0 bases, with 13 bases between. Germline CDR1 LGHNA, CDR2 YNFKEQ. The CDR3 loop spans 16 amino acids. These data belong to a study of cytomegalovirus exposure and HLA in healthy donors. With 60 Vbeta and 13 Jbeta primers, the PCR was carried out. Sequencing used immunoSEQ multiplex PCR; TCRdb keeps in-frame clones, though not all of them. The sample yields 99,000 or so clones, 79% seen once. The V gene is TRBV4-2, the J gene TRBJ1-1, with D hard to call. The sample consisted of PBMCs. The source is a male donor in good health and CMV-seropositive. This chain's CDR3 is CASSQWPGGMNTEAFF. DNA of the CDR3: TGTGCCAGCAGCCAATGGCCAGGTGGTATGAACACTGAAGCTTTCTTT.